A selection of T cell receptor beta chains follows, all from one sample in a study of T cell responses to AZD1222 COVID-19 vaccine. Only in-frame clones appear in the TCRdb table, and some are missing; sequencing was by immunoSEQ multiplex PCR. The table records more than 75,000 clones, approximately 90% of them present only once. The sample consisted of peripheral blood, taken on day 0 of AZD1222 vaccination. The receptors shown here come from an adult in good health. Each CDR3 is given with its conserved first and last residue. A D gene is named only where the DNA matches it firmly. For some rows the clone size is stated as once, few or many, or as a class when expanded; others skip it.

j_call | v_call | d_call | clone_size | cdr3_aa | cdr3_nt
TRBJ2-7 | TRBV28 | TRBD2 | . | CASSLGTSGRGYEQYF | TGTGCCAGCAGTTTAGGGACTAGCGGGAGAGGGTACGAGCAGTACTTC
TRBJ2-3 | TRBV4-1 | TRBD1 | . | CASSHRQGSDTQYF | TGCGCCAGCAGCCACCGACAGGGGAGTGATACGCAGTATTTT
TRBJ1-2 | TRBV19 | . | few | CASSISGQYGYTF | TGTGCCAGTAGTATAAGTGGACAGTATGGCTACACCTTC
TRBJ2-1 | TRBV5-4 | TRBD1 | . | CASSRGQDNEQFF | TGTGCCAGCAGTAGGGGACAGGACAATGAGCAGTTCTTC
TRBJ2-7 | TRBV7-9 | . | . | CASSLDNNPSYEQYF | TGTGCCAGCAGCTTAGACAATAACCCCTCCTACGAGCAGTACTTC
TRBJ2-7 | TRBV10-1 | . | . | CASSKDRSYEQYF | TGCGCCAGCAGTAAGGACAGATCCTACGAGCAGTACTTC
TRBJ2-3 | TRBV24-1 | . | . | CATSEEDRLDRDTQYF | TGTGCCACCAGTGAGGAAGACAGGCTCGATCGGGATACGCAGTATTTT
TRBJ1-1 | TRBV7-3 | . | . | CASSLWDSSEAFF | TGTGCCAGCAGCCTCTGGGATTCATCTGAAGCTTTCTTT
TRBJ1-6 | TRBV4-1 | . | . | CASSQDLFNSPLHF | TGCGCCAGCAGCCAAGATCTGTTTAATTCACCCCTCCACTTT
TRBJ1-1 | TRBV10-3 | TRBD1 | . | CAINRDRNTEAFF | TGTGCCATCAATCGGGACAGGAACACTGAAGCTTTCTTT
TRBJ1-4 | TRBV13 | TRBD1 | . | CASSSSPGQGEKLFF | TGTGCCAGCAGCTCGTCTCCGGGACAGGGTGAAAAACTGTTTTTT
TRBJ1-4 | TRBV12-3/TRBV12-4 | . | . | CASSQTTNEKLFF | TGTGCCAGCAGTCAAACAACTAATGAAAAACTGTTTTTT
TRBJ1-6 | TRBV19 | . | . | CASDVGGARSSPLHF | TGTGCCAGCGATGTAGGGGGGGCGCGGAGTTCACCCCTCCACTTT
TRBJ1-1 | TRBV7-6 | . | few | CASSRGHGGNTEAFF | TGTGCCAGCAGCCGGGGGCACGGGGGGAACACTGAAGCTTTCTTT
TRBJ2-1 | TRBV19 | . | . | CASRVTPTYSYNEQFF | TGTGCCAGTAGGGTGACTCCCACTTACTCCTACAATGAGCAGTTCTTC
TRBJ2-1 | TRBV30 | . | . | CAWSVQRRGSYNEQFF | TGTGCCTGGAGTGTACAACGGAGAGGGTCCTACAATGAGCAGTTCTTC
TRBJ2-1 | TRBV24-1 | . | . | CATSDQGNEQFF | TGTGCCACCAGTGACCAGGGGAATGAGCAGTTCTTC
TRBJ1-5 | TRBV27 | . | once | CASTVPGQHNQPQHF | TGTGCCAGCACCGTCCCGGGTCAGCACAATCAGCCCCAGCATTTT
TRBJ2-2 | TRBV21-1 | . | . | CASSNPGTGSFTGELFF | TGTGCCAGCAGTAACCCCGGGACAGGGTCTTTTACCGGGGAGCTGTTTTTT
TRBJ1-5 | TRBV19 | . | . | CASSISGHNHNQPQHF | TGTGCCAGTAGTATATCGGGACACAACCACAATCAGCCCCAGCATTTT
TRBJ1-5 | TRBV9 | . | . | CASSSGIGNQPQHF | TGTGCCAGCAGCTCAGGCATAGGGAATCAGCCCCAGCATTTT
TRBJ1-4 | TRBV2 | . | . | CASSEVSSNEKLFF | TGTGCCAGCAGTGAAGTTTCGTCTAATGAAAAACTGTTTTTT
TRBJ1-1 | TRBV9 | . | . | CASSAHPNTEAFF | TGTGCCAGCAGCGCACATCCGAACACTGAAGCTTTCTTT
TRBJ1-5 | TRBV11-2 | . | . | CASSNDPGASNQPQHF | TGTGCCAGCAGCAACGACCCTGGGGCCTCAAATCAGCCCCAGCATTTT
TRBJ1-5 | TRBV20-1 | . | . | CSASRQQSVNNQPQHF | TGCAGTGCTAGTCGCCAGCAGTCCGTGAATAATCAGCCCCAGCATTTT
TRBJ1-6 | TRBV9 | . | . | CASSEYDRTDSPLHF | TGTGCCAGCAGCGAATACGACCGGACTGATTCACCCCTCCACTTT
TRBJ1-2 | TRBV29-1 | . | . | CSVGVNNYGYTF | TGCAGCGTTGGGGTCAATAACTATGGCTACACCTTC
TRBJ2-1 | TRBV4-1 | TRBD2 | . | CASARLAGEGEQFF | TGCGCCAGCGCGCGACTAGCGGGGGAGGGGGAGCAGTTCTTC
TRBJ2-1 | TRBV15 | TRBD2 | . | CATSGLAGVGYNEQFF | TGTGCCACCAGCGGACTAGCGGGAGTGGGTTACAATGAGCAGTTCTTC
TRBJ2-4 | TRBV28 | TRBD1 | . | CASSPPGQGVPSSPNIQYF | TGTGCCAGCAGTCCACCGGGACAGGGCGTACCAAGTTCCCCAAACATTCAGTACTTC
TRBJ2-7 | TRBV15 | TRBD1 | . | CATRPGQGVHEQYF | TGTGCCACCAGACCGGGACAGGGAGTCCACGAGCAGTACTTC
TRBJ2-5 | TRBV12-5 | . | . | CASGSLRQEAVVRETQYF | TGTGCTAGTGGTTCCCTACGACAGGAGGCGGTCGTACGAGAGACCCAGTACTTC
TRBJ1-1 | TRBV11-2 | . | . | CASSLDPMNTEAFF | TGTGCCAGCAGCTTAGACCCGATGAACACTGAAGCTTTCTTT
TRBJ1-1 | TRBV11-2 | . | . | CASSLEPTEAFF | TGTGCCAGCAGCTTAGAACCAACTGAAGCTTTCTTT
TRBJ1-1 | TRBV12-3/TRBV12-4 | . | . | CASSWTTEAFF | TGTGCCAGCAGTTGGACCACTGAAGCTTTCTTT
TRBJ2-1 | TRBV25-1 | TRBD1 | . | CASSRQGTYNEQFF | TGTGCCAGCAGTCGACAGGGAACTTACAATGAGCAGTTCTTC
TRBJ1-1 | TRBV12-3/TRBV12-4 | TRBD1 | . | CASASGGLTEAFF | TGTGCCAGCGCCTCAGGGGGCCTGACTGAAGCTTTCTTT
TRBJ1-2 | TRBV19 | . | . | CASSFGGAYGYTF | TGTGCCAGTAGTTTTGGGGGCGCCTATGGCTACACCTTC
TRBJ2-7 | TRBV16 | . | few | CASSQLSYEQYF | TGTGCCAGCAGCCAACTGAGCTACGAGCAGTACTTC
TRBJ2-5 | TRBV29-1 | TRBD2 | . | CSVESGTSGKETQYF | TGCAGCGTTGAAAGCGGGACTAGCGGGAAAGAGACCCAGTACTTC
TRBJ1-2 | TRBV18 | TRBD1 | . | CASSRTGNGYTF | TGTGCCAGCTCACGGACAGGGAACGGCTACACCTTC